This T cell receptor (beta chain) was captured in a study of blood T cells in healthy people across ages. The germline CDR1 and CDR2 sequences are ENHRY and SYGVKD. V was clipped by 6 bases and J by 0 bases; unmatched bases: 6. CDR3 size: 15 residues. Healthy individuals of Caucasian origin from Russia, aged roughly 6 to 95, served as donors. About this clonotype itself: Its antigen is unidentified. The CDR3 end shows no conserved phenylalanine or tryptophan, and so a read error is likely.

Findings and caveats of the study: With donor CMV status unknown, expanded clonotype changes were possibly confounded.

Alongside a J-beta primer mix, a sample-barcoded 5' primer served in a second PCR lasting 7 to 11 cycles. One entry per CDR3 protein, called by TCRdb with MiXCR from the 5' RACE reads. The sample consists of some 930,000 distinct CDR3 sequences, almost 30% of them appearing once. The same sample was also studied in work on T cells of mothers and their children. This second study says: cDNA synthesis used all extracted RNA, about 1.5 ug per 15 ul.

The genes are TRBV10-3 and TRBJ1-1; 8 bases align to TRBD1. The sequenced material came from blood. This TCR derives from a woman aged 35 to 49 in good health. The chain's CDR3 is CAIRGQGIMNTEAFS. As DNA, the CDR3 is TGTGCCATCAGAGGACAGGGAATCATGAACACTGAAGCTTTCTCT.